One T cell receptor beta chain is described in this entry. The data stem from a study of shared clonotypes between healthy human individuals. About the research overall: Three CD4 naive, three CD4 memory, two CD8 naive and one CD8 memory plate were used per donor.

V lost 3 bases and J lost 2; bases outside the gene matches: 4. Germline CDR1 reads SNHLY; CDR2 reads FYNNEI. The CDR3 consists of 15 residues. The naive CD8 population came from CD45RO-negative cells selected for CCR7, without terminally differentiated effector memory CD45RA+ cells. Those who donated were healthy HIV-negative adults, with no recent acute infections or vaccinations reported. For each subset, genomic DNA was distributed in equal portions over several immunoSEQ plates. The protocol was immunoSEQ multiplex PCR, while the TCRdb copy is restricted to in-frame clones and leaves out a portion. The table lists a few million clones, about 94% of them singletons.

Sequenced: naive CD8+ T cells from PBMCs. This sequence was found in a man aged 18 to 30 in good health. Some clones in this sample may be carry-over from other donors' samples. The rearrangement uses TRBV2 and TRBJ2-1, with 7 bases aligning to TRBD2. CDR3 region: CASSDGLAAYNEQFF. CDR3 nucleotides: TGTGCCAGCAGTGATGGGCTAGCGGCCTACAATGAGCAGTTCTTC.